This T cell receptor (beta chain) comes out of a study of blood T cell repertoires in COVID-19. Study in general: Samples representing acute and convalescent COVID-19 were sourced from the United States, Italy and Spain. PBMCs, B-cell-depleted T cells, or T cells were the source of the cDNA or gDNA that made up the material.

The protocol was immunoSEQ multiplex PCR, while the TCRdb copy is restricted to in-frame clones and leaves out a portion. The data contain over 200,000 clones, around 81% of them singletons. Participants were aged roughly 18 to 100 years from approximately 24 US areas. Cohort placement rested on clinical history that participants reported themselves. CDR3 length: 13 residues. V lost 4 bases to trimming and J lost 3 bases, with 6 bases between them. Germline CDR1 reads KGHSH; CDR2 reads LQKENI. The V and J genes are TRBV18 and TRBJ1-4, with D possibly matching TRBD1 (5 bases). This TCR came from a woman aged 50 to 60 with acute COVID-19. The sequenced sample consisted of PBMCs or T cells enriched from blood (not recorded which). As DNA, the CDR3 is TGTGCCAGCTCACGGACACCTAATGAAAAACTGTTTTTT. This translates into CASSRTPNEKLFF.